This TCR beta chain originates from a study of blood T cell repertoires in COVID-19 (dated by TCRdb to between 2020 and 2021). Regarding the research as a whole: The collaborator samples originated in the United States, Italy and Spain and spanned the acute and convalescent phases of COVID-19. The material from the prospective study consisted of cDNA or gDNA derived from T cells, B-cell-depleted T cells, or PBMCs. The dataset comprised deeply sampled blood TCRbeta repertoires from subjects exposed to, actively infected with, or recovered from COVID-19. A freely available public database, intended as a resource for researchers studying the immune response to SARS-CoV-2, is where the repertoires were released. The samples were drawn from two sources: the first 160 participants of the ongoing ImmuneRACE study, and 1,254 subjects contributed by 6 global collaborators. The sample metadata nearly always contained a de-identified subject ID, COVID-19 status, age in years and sex. Where HLA class I and class II types were available, the types were taken from metadata supplied by the sample provider, not from assay-based typing. Summary of the overall study and its limitations: How much clinical and demographic metadata was included differed by source and by participant, and the metadata was provided uncurated.

Collaborating institutions collected whole blood in K2EDTA tubes following their own protocols. For TCRbeta analysis, collaborators shipped samples in one of three forms: frozen whole blood, isolated PBMCs, or DNA extracted from either of those sample types. The CDR3 covers 13 residues, taking in both the cysteine and the phenylalanine. The entry retains the CDR3 DNA only, 39 bases that are in frame from base 1. CDR1 is given as SNHLY and CDR2 as FYNNEI, both from the germline V gene. V loses 8 bases, J loses 0 bases, and the germline ends lie 10 bases apart. The immunoSEQ Assay, a bias-controlled multiplex PCR, was used to amplify TCRbeta CDR3 regions from genomic DNA. The paper's data handling went like this. The number of nucleated cells in each sample was estimated by amplification of reference gene primers within the assay. To quantify the absolute abundance of each unique TCRbeta CDR3 rearrangement, sequence reads were collapsed and filtered. For each sample, productive Simpson clonality was calculated by taking the square root of Simpson's diversity index across productive rearrangements. As stored in TCRdb, this immuneACCESS dataset retains in-frame rearrangements with V and J assigned. A fraction of the clones does not appear; measured against another copy, unresolved V genes explain less than half of the discrepancy, and the remainder lacks a known reason. Clone size and V and J calls were adopted from that table, with D and trimming inferred from the DNA. Within this sample are roughly 30,000 clones, with 85% to 95% of them counted one time only. Together, the top ten hold about 5% of the sample.

About this clone: Its antigen is still unknown. Nothing much larger sits one base from this clone, and base qualities are not available.

The receptor's source is a human donor in a cohort sampled during active COVID-19. The sequenced material came from peripheral blood. The rearrangement combines TRBV2 with TRBJ2-5; matching of 6 bases hints at TRBD1 as the D gene. At the DNA level, the sequence is TGTGCCAGCTTAACAGGGTACCAAGAGACCCAGTACTTC. Translation gives CASLTGYQETQYF.